The rows below give T cell receptor beta chains drawn from one sample of a study of cytomegalovirus exposure and HLA in healthy donors. TCRdb keeps only in-frame clones here, not all; method: immunoSEQ multiplex PCR. The data show 120,000 to 150,000 clones, with 80% to 85% seen just once and roughly 2.8% held by the top ten. Sequencing used PBMCs. The source of these receptors is a woman in her 30s in good health and CMV-seronegative. Each CDR3 is given with its conserved first and last residue. The D gene is left open where the match is weak. A row's size may be missing; if present it is once, few, many or a size class.

TRBV2	.	TRBJ1-5	TRBD1	TGTGCCAGCAGTGTATATCCGGGACAGGGGGGAGCCCAGCATTTT	CASSVYPGQGGAQHF
TRBV5-1	.	TRBJ1-1	TRBD1	TGCGCCAGCAGCTCTGGACAGGGAGGCGGTCTGAACACTGAAGCTTTCTTT	CASSSGQGGGLNTEAFF
TRBV5-4	.	TRBJ1-4	.	TGTGCCAGCAGCTTGGGACAGATTAATGAAAAACTGTTTTTT	CASSLGQINEKLFF
TRBV18	.	TRBJ2-3	.	TGTGCCAGCTCACCGGTATTAGCCTCTAGCACAGATACGCAGTATTTT	CASSPVLASSTDTQYF
TRBV29-1	.	TRBJ2-1	.	TGCAGCGTTGAAGGCGTGCCGGGGGAGCAGTTCTTC	CSVEGVPGEQFF
TRBV6-5	once	TRBJ1-2	.	TGTGCCAGCAGGGAACAGGGTTACTATGGCTACACCTTC	CASREQGYYGYTF
TRBV7-9	.	TRBJ2-5	TRBD2	TGTTCCAGCAGCTCAGCCGGGACTAGCGGAGGTACACAAGAGACCCAGTACTTC	CSSSSAGTSGGTQETQYF
TRBV9	.	TRBJ1-6	.	TGTGCCAGCAGCGACAGGGATTCACCCCTCCACTTT	CASSDRDSPLHF
TRBV15	.	TRBJ1-1	.	TGTGCCACCAGCAGAGACAGACTAAACACTGAAGCTTTCTTT	CATSRDRLNTEAFF
TRBV15	.	TRBJ2-3	TRBD2	TGTGCCACCAGCGATTCTAGCGGGCACAGCGGGAGGTCCCCAGATACGCAGTATTTT	CATSDSSGHSGRSPDTQYF
TRBV5-4	once	TRBJ2-7	.	TGTGCCAGCAGCCTGACAGGATCCTACGAGCAGTACTTT	CASSLTGSYEQYF
TRBV5-1	few	TRBJ1-6	.	TGCGCCAGCAGCCCAACAGGCCTGGGTAATTCACCCCTCCACTTT	CASSPTGLGNSPLHF
TRBV2	once	TRBJ2-7	TRBD2	TGTGCCAGCAGTGAAGGGCCTAGCGGGTTACTAGAAAAATACGAGCAGTACTTC	CASSEGPSGLLEKYEQYF
TRBV25-1	.	TRBJ2-5	TRBD1	TGTGCCAGCAGTCCGGGAAGGGGGCACATCCAAGAGACCCAGTACTTC	CASSPGRGHIQETQYF
TRBV6-5	.	TRBJ1-2	.	TGTGCCAGCAGTTACGAAGTTCAAGCGAGTTATGGCTACACCTTC	CASSYEVQASYGYTF
TRBV2	.	TRBJ2-3	TRBD2	TGTGCCAGCAGTTTTAGCGGGGGACGCACAGATACGCAGTATTTT	CASSFSGGRTDTQYF
TRBV19	.	TRBJ1-1	.	TGTGCCAGTAGTCGAGGGCTGAACACTGAAGCCTTCTTT	CASSRGLNTEAFF
TRBV7-2	few	TRBJ2-2	.	TGTGCCAGCAGCTCTTCTCGGTTCACCGGGGAGCTGTTTTTT	CASSSSRFTGELFF
TRBV5-1	.	TRBJ2-2	TRBD2	TGCGCCAGCAGCTTGGAGGCTAGCGGGAGCAACACCGGGGAGCTGTTTTTT	CASSLEASGSNTGELFF
TRBV11-3	.	TRBJ1-1	.	TGTGCCAGCAGTTACCTTACTAGCACTGAAGCTTTCTTT	CASSYLTSTEAFF
TRBV27	.	TRBJ1-4	TRBD1	TGTGCCAGCAGAAGGACAGGGGGGTTTGTTGAAAAACTGTTTTTT	CASRRTGGFVEKLFF
TRBV7-9	.	TRBJ2-7	TRBD1	TGTGCCACCTACGGACAGGGCCCAAACGAGCAGTACTTC	CATYGQGPNEQYF
TRBV6-1	.	TRBJ2-3	.	TGTGCCAGCAGGACTCTCGCTGGTGAGGAGTATTTT	CASRTLAGEEYF
TRBV10-3	.	TRBJ2-7	TRBD1	TGTGCCATCAGCCGTGGGGGGGGACAGGGGCCTTCCTACGAGCAGTACTTC	CAISRGGGQGPSYEQYF
TRBV29-1	.	TRBJ2-1	TRBD1	TGCAGCGGATCAGGGGGCGCCCACAATGAGCAGTTCTTC	CSGSGGAHNEQFF
TRBV7-2	.	TRBJ1-2	.	TGTGCCAGCAGCTTAGCGGGGTTTATATCGGGGGGCGCCTCAAGAGGCTACACCTTC	CASSLAGFISGGASRGYTF
TRBV2	.	TRBJ2-5	TRBD1	TGTGCCAGCAATCCCGGACAGGGCGAAAAGACCCAGTACTTC	CASNPGQGEKTQYF
TRBV4-3	.	TRBJ1-4	.	TGCGCCAGCAGCCAAGAAACTGGAGGGAGCGTTATTGTAAAACTGTTTTTT	CASSQETGGSVIVKLFF
TRBV9	.	TRBJ1-4	TRBD1	TGTGCCAGCAGTCCGGGACAGGGCTTTGAAAAACTGTTTTTT	CASSPGQGFEKLFF
TRBV6-4	.	TRBJ2-5	TRBD2	TGTGCCAGCAGTGACTATCTGGCTAGCGGGGGGGCCGGAGAGACCCAGTACTTC	CASSDYLASGGAGETQYF
TRBV18	few	TRBJ2-3	.	TGTGCCAGCTCACTACAGGGGGGGACTACAGATACGCAGTATTTT	CASSLQGGTTDTQYF
TRBV28	.	TRBJ1-2	.	TGTGCCAGTCGGGGAACGTATGGCTACACCTTC	CASRGTYGYTF
TRBV19	.	TRBJ1-1	.	TGTGCCAGTAAAAACACCAGGGGCACTGAAGCTTTCTTT	CASKNTRGTEAFF
TRBV6-4	.	TRBJ1-2	TRBD1	TGTGCCAGCAGCCCGACGGTGGGACAGATTACAAGTGGCTACACCTTC	CASSPTVGQITSGYTF
TRBV7-9	.	TRBJ1-1	.	TGTTCCAGCAGCCCCGACACCCCTGAAGCTTTCTTT	CSSSPDTPEAFF
TRBV5-4	.	TRBJ2-7	TRBD2	TGTGCCAGCAGCTTGCCCGGGACTAGCGGGGCTGAGCAGTACTTC	CASSLPGTSGAEQYF
TRBV27	few	TRBJ1-2	TRBD1	TGTGCCAGCAGTACGGGACAGGGGAACTATGGCTACACCTTC	CASSTGQGNYGYTF
TRBV7-3	.	TRBJ2-1	.	TGTGCCAGCAGCTTAGGGGCAGCCAGCTACTCCTACAATGAGCAGTTCTTC	CASSLGAASYSYNEQFF
TRBV28	.	TRBJ1-2	TRBD1	TGTGCCAGCAGTCCACCGGGACAGGGGGGATATGGCTACACCTTC	CASSPPGQGGYGYTF
TRBV28	.	TRBJ2-2	.	TGTGCCAGCAGTTTAGGGAGGACCGGGGAGCTGTTTTTT	CASSLGRTGELFF
TRBV11-2	.	TRBJ2-1	.	TGTGCCAGCAGGTCGAAGGCAGGGGATGGGGACAATGAGCAGTTCTTC	CASRSKAGDGDNEQFF
TRBV15	.	TRBJ1-2	.	TGTGCCACCAGCAGAGATCGAGTCGCCCCTACGCTAGGCTATGGCTACACCTTC	CATSRDRVAPTLGYGYTF
TRBV11-2	.	TRBJ2-7	TRBD1	TGTGCCAGCAGCTGGACAGGGGGCTACGAGCAGTACTTC	CASSWTGGYEQYF
TRBV6-1	few	TRBJ2-2	.	TGTGCCAGCATCCAACAGGGTGCGAACACCGGGGAGCTGTTTTTT	CASIQQGANTGELFF
TRBV2	few	TRBJ2-1	TRBD1	TGTGCCAGCACCTGGGACAGCTTGTACAATGAGCAGTTCTTC	CASTWDSLYNEQFF
TRBV18	.	TRBJ2-1	TRBD2	TGTGCCAGCTCCGGACTAGGTCTGGGCTACAATGAGCAGTTCTTC	CASSGLGLGYNEQFF
TRBV10-2	.	TRBJ2-7	TRBD2	TGCGCCAGCAAATCGCGGGGGGGGGAGCAGTACTTC	CASKSRGGEQYF
TRBV7-2	.	TRBJ2-1	TRBD2	TGTGCCAGCAGCTTAGGGACTAGCGGGAGCGCGGGGAATGAGCAGTTCTTC	CASSLGTSGSAGNEQFF
TRBV9	.	TRBJ2-3	TRBD2	TGTGCCAGCAGCCCCATTCAAGCGGGGGGACTCGGGGATACGCAGTATTTT	CASSPIQAGGLGDTQYF
TRBV11-3	.	TRBJ2-5	.	TGTGCCAGCAGCTCCCTGGAGGGGGGGGTAGAGACCCAGTACTTC	CASSSLEGGVETQYF